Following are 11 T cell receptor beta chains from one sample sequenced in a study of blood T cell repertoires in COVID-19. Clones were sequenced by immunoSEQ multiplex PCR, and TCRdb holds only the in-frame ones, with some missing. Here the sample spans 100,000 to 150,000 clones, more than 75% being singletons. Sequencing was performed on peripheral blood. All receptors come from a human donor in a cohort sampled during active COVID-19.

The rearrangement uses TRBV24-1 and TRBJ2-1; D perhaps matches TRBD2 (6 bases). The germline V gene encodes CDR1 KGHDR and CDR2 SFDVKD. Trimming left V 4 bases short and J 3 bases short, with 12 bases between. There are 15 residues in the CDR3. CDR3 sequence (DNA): TGTGCCACCAGTGAGGGGGGTTTGAACTACAATGAGCAGTTCTTC. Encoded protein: CATSEGGLNYNEQFF.

CDR3 loop: CATSDLGGGETQYF. The CDR3 DNA reads as TGTGCCACCAGTGATTTAGGGGGTGGGGAGACCCAGTACTTC. This chain uses TRBV24-1 with TRBJ2-5, with D perhaps matching TRBD1 (6 bases). Germline CDR1 KGHDR, CDR2 SFDVKD. V lost 1 base to trimming and J lost 5 bases, with 10 bases between them. The length of the CDR3 is 14 residues.

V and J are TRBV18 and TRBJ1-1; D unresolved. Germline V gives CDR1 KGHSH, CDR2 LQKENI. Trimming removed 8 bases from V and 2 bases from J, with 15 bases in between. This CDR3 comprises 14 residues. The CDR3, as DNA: TGTGCCAGCACTTCAAGGAGCCCAAACACTGAAGCTTTCTTT. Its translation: CASTSRSPNTEAFF.

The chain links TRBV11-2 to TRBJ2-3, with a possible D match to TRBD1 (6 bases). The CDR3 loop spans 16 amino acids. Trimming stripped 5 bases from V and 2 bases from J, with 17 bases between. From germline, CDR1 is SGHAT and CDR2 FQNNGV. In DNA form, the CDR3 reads TGTGCCAGCAGCAACAGGGAAGTGGATTCCACAGATACGCAGTATTTT. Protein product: CASSNREVDSTDTQYF.

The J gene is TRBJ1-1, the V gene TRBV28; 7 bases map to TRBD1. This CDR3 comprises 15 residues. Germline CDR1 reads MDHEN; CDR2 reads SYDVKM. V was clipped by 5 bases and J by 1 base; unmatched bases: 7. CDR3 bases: TGTGCCAGCAGTCTCCCAGGGGGTAGGAACACTGAAGCTTTCTTT. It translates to CASSLPGGRNTEAFF.

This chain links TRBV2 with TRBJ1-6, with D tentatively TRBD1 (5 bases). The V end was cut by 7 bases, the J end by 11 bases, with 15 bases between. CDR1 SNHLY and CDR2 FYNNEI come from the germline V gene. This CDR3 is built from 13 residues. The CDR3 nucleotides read TGTGCCAGCAAACGGGCGTTGGGGCCACCCCTCCACTTT. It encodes CASKRALGPPLHF. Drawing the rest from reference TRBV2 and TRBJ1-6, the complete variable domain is EPEVTQTPSHQVTQMGQEVILRCVPISNHLYFYWYRQILGQKVEFLVSFYNNEISEKSEIFDDQFSVERPDGSNFTLKIRSTKLEDSAMYFCASKRALGPPLHFGNGTRLTVT.

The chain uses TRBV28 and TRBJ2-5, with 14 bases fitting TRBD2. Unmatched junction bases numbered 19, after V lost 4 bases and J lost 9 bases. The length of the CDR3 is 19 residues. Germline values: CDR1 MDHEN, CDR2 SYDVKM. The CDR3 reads CASSSNPFPGLAGGMAQYF. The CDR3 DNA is TGTGCCAGCAGTTCCAACCCCTTCCCTGGACTAGCGGGAGGTATGGCCCAGTACTTC.

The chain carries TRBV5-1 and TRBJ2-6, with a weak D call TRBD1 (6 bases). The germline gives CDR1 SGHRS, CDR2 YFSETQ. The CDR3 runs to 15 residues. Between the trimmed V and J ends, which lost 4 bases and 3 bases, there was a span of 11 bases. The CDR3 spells CASSPGTIGANVLTF. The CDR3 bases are TGCGCCAGCAGCCCCGGGACAATTGGGGCCAACGTCCTGACTTTC.

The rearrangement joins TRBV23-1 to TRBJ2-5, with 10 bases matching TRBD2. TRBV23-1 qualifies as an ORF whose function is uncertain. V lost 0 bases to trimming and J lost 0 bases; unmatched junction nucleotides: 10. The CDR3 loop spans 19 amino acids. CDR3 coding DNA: TGCGCCAGCAGTCAATCCGCGGTAGCGGGAGGATGGGACCAAGAGACCCAGTACTTC. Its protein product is CASSQSAVAGGWDQETQYF.

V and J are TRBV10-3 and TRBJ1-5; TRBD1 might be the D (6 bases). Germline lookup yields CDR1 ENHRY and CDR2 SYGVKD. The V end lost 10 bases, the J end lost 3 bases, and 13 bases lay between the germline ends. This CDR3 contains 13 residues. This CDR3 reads CATNRDTNQPQHF. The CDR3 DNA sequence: TGTGCCACGAACCGGGACACCAATCAGCCCCAGCATTTT.

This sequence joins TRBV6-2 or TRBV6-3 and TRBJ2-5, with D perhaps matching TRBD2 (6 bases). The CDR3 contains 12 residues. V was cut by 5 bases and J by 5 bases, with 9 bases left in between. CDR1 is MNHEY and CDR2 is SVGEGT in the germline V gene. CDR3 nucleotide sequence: TGTGCCAGCAGTCCGGGGGAGGAGACCCAGTACTTC. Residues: CASSPGEETQYF.